This T cell receptor beta chain was identified during a study of early T cells in non-severe SARS-CoV-2 infection. As for the study in general: Bulk RNA from unsorted whole blood was sequenced; chains were unpaired. Findings of the study overall: Database matching using VDJdb favored anti-spike CD8 responses, with private and CD4 specificities left missing.

Germline CDR1 and CDR2: MNHNY and SVGAGI (reference sequence). The CDR3 spans 15 residues. Trimming pared 0 bases from V and 0 bases from J, leaving 9 bases between. On this clonotype itself: As yet, its antigen is unknown.

Individual cDNA molecules were tagged with unique molecular identifiers, the study reported. Each CDR3 protein gets one entry after TCRdb re-called the 5' RACE reads with MiXCR. Among approximately 70,000 distinct CDR3 sequences, 5% were seen once, and the ten largest hold around 7.3%. The input for sequencing was whole blood, taken at baseline. This sequence joins TRBV6-6 and TRBJ2-7; a possible D gene is TRBD2 (5 bases). The TCR was taken from an adult who was a healthcare worker with PCR-confirmed SARS-CoV-2 infection or an uninfected control (not recorded which). CDR3 in DNA: TGTGCCAGCAGTTACTCCGGAGGCACCTCCTACGAGCAGTACTTC. This translates into CASSYSGGTSYEQYF.